The rows below give T cell receptor beta chains drawn from one sample of a study of T cells in Graves' hyperthyroidism and ophthalmopathy. TCRdb reprocessed the multiplex PCR reads via MiXCR and lists one record per CDR3 protein. The sample carries 500,000 to 650,000 distinct CDR3 sequences, 12% to 15% recorded once. What was sequenced was blood. The receptors here all came from a woman aged 40-49 years with Graves' hyperthyroidism. Each CDR3 is given with its conserved first and last residue. The order of the fields is D gene, V gene, clone size, J gene, CDR3 DNA, CDR3 protein. The D gene is left open where the match is weak. For some rows the clone size is stated as once, few or many, or as a class when expanded; others skip it.

TRBD2	TRBV6-4	NA	TRBJ2-7	TGTGCCAGCAGTGACCAGAGCGGGGCCTCCTACGAGCAGTACTTC	CASSDQSGASYEQYF
TRBD2	TRBV20-1	few	TRBJ2-1	TGCAGTGCCAGAACTAGCGGGAGTTTAAATGAGCAGTTCTTC	CSARTSGSLNEQFF
NA	TRBV27	few	TRBJ1-6	TGTGCCAGCAGTTCTCGACAGTCTACCTATAATTCACCCCTCCACTTT	CASSSRQSTYNSPLHF
NA	TRBV20-1	many	TRBJ2-3	TGCAGTGCTCGAGGTGTCGGTAGCACAGATACGCAGTATTTT	CSARGVGSTDTQYF
NA	TRBV20-1	many	TRBJ1-3	TGCAGTGCTAGACCAGGGTCTGGAAACACCATATATTTT	CSARPGSGNTIYF
TRBD2	TRBV5-1	many	TRBJ2-1	TGCGCCAGCAGCTCGACATCCCGGTTTGGGACTAGCTCCTACAATGAGCAGTTCTTC	CASSSTSRFGTSSYNEQFF
TRBD2	TRBV5-1	NA	TRBJ2-2	TGCGCCAGCAGCTTGGTTGCTAGCGGGAACACCGGGGAGCTGTTTTTT	CASSLVASGNTGELFF
NA	TRBV5-1	many	TRBJ2-1	TGCGCCAGCAGGGAGGAAAGCCCCTGGGGTGAGCAGTTCTTC	CASREESPWGEQFF
NA	TRBV10-3	many	TRBJ1-2	TGTGCCATCACCGACGGGGGCCTCAACTATGGCTACACCTTC	CAITDGGLNYGYTF
TRBD1	TRBV10-3	NA	TRBJ1-1	TGTGCCATCAGTGAGTATGGGACAGATAACACTGAAGCTTTCTTT	CAISEYGTDNTEAFF
NA	TRBV27	many	TRBJ2-7	TGTGCCAGCAGTTTACAGTTACCGAGCTCCTACGAGCAGTACTTC	CASSLQLPSSYEQYF
TRBD2	TRBV18	many	TRBJ2-1	TGTGCCAGCTCAACTCGTAGCGGGAGCATTGATGAGCAGTTCTTC	CASSTRSGSIDEQFF
TRBD2	TRBV24-1	many	TRBJ2-7	TGTGCCACCAGTGATACGGGGGGTGGCTACGAGCAGTACTTC	CATSDTGGGYEQYF
NA	TRBV19	NA	TRBJ2-1	TGTGCCAGTAGTCCCCACAGGGACGCGGAGCAGTTCTTC	CASSPHRDAEQFF
TRBD1	TRBV11-2	few	TRBJ2-7	TGTGCCAGCAGCTTCGTGGGGCAGGGGGACTACGAGCAGTACTTC	CASSFVGQGDYEQYF
NA	TRBV24-1	few	TRBJ2-5	TGTGCCCCGGGGTCTTCGAGTAAGACCCAGTACTTC	CAPGSSSKTQYF
TRBD1	TRBV28	many	TRBJ2-7	TGTGCCAGCAGTCCCCTTTTCGGACAGGGGGCGGAGGGTTGGACTAGCGCGTCCTACGAGCAGTACTTC	CASSPLFGQGAEGWTSASYEQYF
TRBD1	TRBV4-1	NA	TRBJ2-1	TGCGCCAGCAGCCAACCACGGACAGGGATTTACAATGAGCAGTTCTTC	CASSQPRTGIYNEQFF
TRBD2	TRBV4-1	few	TRBJ2-7	TGCGCCAGCAGCCAAGAGGGGGGACTAGCGGGAGGTGAGCGGTACTTC	CASSQEGGLAGGERYF
NA	TRBV19	NA	TRBJ1-1	TGTGCCAGTAGTAGCTTACCGGGGCTGAACACTGAAGCTTTCTTT	CASSSLPGLNTEAFF
NA	TRBV6-1	few	TRBJ1-1	TGTGCCAGCATCCCCCCGGGGGGAACTGAAGCTTTCTTT	CASIPPGGTEAFF
NA	TRBV18	NA	TRBJ2-5	TGTGCCAGCTCACTACAGGGACTGGGCCAAGAGACCCAGTACTTC	CASSLQGLGQETQYF
NA	TRBV13	many	TRBJ1-1	TGTGCCAGCAGCTTAATCCAGGCGGTCACTGAAGCTTTCTTT	CASSLIQAVTEAFF
TRBD1	TRBV18	few	TRBJ2-4	TGTGCCAGCTCACCAAGCCGGGACAGGGAAAACATTCAGTACTTC	CASSPSRDRENIQYF
TRBD1	TRBV19	NA	TRBJ2-6	TGTGCCAGTAGTCGGGGGACAGGGGGCGCGTTTACGGCCAACGTCCTGACTTTC	CASSRGTGGAFTANVLTF
NA	TRBV27	NA	TRBJ1-5	TGTGCCAGCAAGAAGGCGGACAATCAGCCCCAGCATTTT	CASKKADNQPQHF
TRBD1	TRBV11-2	many	TRBJ2-7	TGTGCCAGCAGCTACCGACAGGGGAGCTCCTACGAGCAGTACTTC	CASSYRQGSSYEQYF